These 27 T cell receptor beta chains originate from one sample sequenced in a study of regulatory T cells in long-lasting Graves disease. Time point in this sample: newly diagnosed GD, antithyroid drugs for less than 3 months. There was RNA extracted from PBMCs, and the TCR library was made from it. With iRepertoire HTBI primers and Arm-PCR of CDR3 regions, TCR beta libraries were built. TCRdb re-derived calls from the multiplex PCR reads in MiXCR, one entry per CDR3 protein. There are a few hundred thousand distinct CDR3 sequences in the sample; approximately 18% occur only once, and around 15% lies in the top ten. These data were also filed under a second study, of T cells in Graves' hyperthyroidism and ophthalmopathy.

The specimen was peripheral blood mononuclear cells (PBMCs), collected at new diagnosis, from a patient treated with antithyroid drugs. The receptors derive from a woman in her twenties or thirties with Graves disease.

This clonotype has ten or more counts. V and J are TRBV28 and TRBJ2-5; TRBD1 might be the D (5 bases). This CDR3 spans 15 amino acids. Trimming pared 5 bases from V and 1 base from J, leaving 14 bases between. Germline CDR1 MDHEN, CDR2 SYDVKM. Here the CDR3 DNA reads TGTGCCAGCAGTGGTCGGCAGGGCCTCCAAGAGACCCAGTACTTC. It is translated as CASSGRQGLQETQYF.

This clonotype was found many times. The rearrangement uses TRBV5-4 and TRBJ1-1; the D gene is possibly TRBD1 (6 bases). Germline V gives CDR1 SGHNT, CDR2 YYREEE (reference sequence). Trimming removed 2 bases at V and 8 bases at J, with 19 bases between. The CDR3 has 15 amino acids. The CDR3: CASSFMGAERPEAFF. The CDR3 DNA is TGTGCCAGCAGCTTTATGGGGGCAGAGCGACCAGAAGCTTTCTTT.

There are a few counts of this clonotype. A much larger clonotype is one base distant, so this may be a read error. The chain couples TRBV6-2 or TRBV6-3 to TRBJ2-1, with 7 bases that match TRBD1. Germline V lookup: CDR1 MNHEY, CDR2 SVGEGT. The CDR3 consists of 15 residues. The V gene end was trimmed by 5 bases and the J gene end by 4 bases; junction bases not matched to a gene: 8. CDR3 in DNA: TGTGCCAGCAGTGCACCTAAGACAGGGTACAATGAGCAGTTCTTC. Translated: CASSAPKTGYNEQFF.

This clonotype was seen at least ten times. The gene calls are TRBV11-2 and TRBJ2-1, with unresolved D. The CDR3 runs to 15 residues. V gave up 1 base and J gave up 2 bases, with 9 bases separating them. The germline CDR1 and CDR2 sequences are SGHAT and FQNNGV. The CDR3 sequence is CASSLGPVTYNEQFF. In DNA form, the CDR3 reads TGTGCCAGCAGCTTAGGGCCGGTAACCTACAATGAGCAGTTCTTC.

The CDR3, as DNA: TGTGCCAGCTCTTACGCGGACAGCTATGGCTACACCTTC. Translating gives CASSYADSYGYTF. The rearrangement joins TRBV3-1 to TRBJ1-2, with a possible D match to TRBD1 (6 bases). The V end lost 8 bases, the J end lost 4 bases, and 14 bases lay between the germline ends. The CDR3 is 13 residues long. CDR1 and CDR2 (germline): LGHDT, YNNKEL (reference sequence).

This clonotype was found many times. This sequence joins TRBV6-2 or TRBV6-3 and TRBJ1-5; no clear D gene. Trimming stripped 3 bases from V and 2 bases from J, with 14 bases between. The germline CDR1 and CDR2 sequences are MNHEY and SVGEGT. The CDR3 loop spans 16 amino acids. The CDR3 sequence: CASSYRFFGGNQPQHF. The CDR3 DNA is TGTGCCAGCAGTTATCGCTTCTTTGGGGGCAATCAGCCCCAGCATTTT.

This clonotype was observed many times. The chain employs TRBV2 and TRBJ1-6; TRBD1 agrees at 8 bases. The V gene end was trimmed by 5 bases and the J gene end by 7 bases; junction bases not matched to a gene: 4. This CDR3 is 14 amino acids long. CDR1 is SNHLY, CDR2 FYNNEI, per germline. The CDR3, as DNA: TGTGCCAGCAGTACACAGGGGGGAAATTCACCCCTCCACTTT. This gives the protein CASSTQGGNSPLHF. The whole variable domain, remainder taken from reference TRBV2 and TRBJ1-6, is EPEVTQTPSHQVTQMGQEVILRCVPISNHLYFYWYRQILGQKVEFLVSFYNNEISEKSEIFDDQFSVERPDGSNFTLKIRSTKLEDSAMYFCASSTQGGNSPLHFGNGTRLTVT.

The chain couples TRBV12-3 or TRBV12-4 to TRBJ2-6; 7 nucleotides align to TRBD1. The CDR3 is 18 residues long. Trimming took 8 bases from V and 0 from J; bases not matched to a gene: 13. CDR3 sequence: CASSKSTGSSSGANVLTF. The CDR3 DNA reads as TGTGCCAGCTCAAAATCGACAGGGTCAAGCTCTGGGGCCAACGTCCTGACTTTC.

Worth noting for this clonotype: A much larger clone lies a single base off, so this may be a read error. V and J are TRBV2 and TRBJ2-2; D may be TRBD2 (5 bases). In germline, CDR1 is SNHLY, CDR2 FYNNEI. The V end was cut by 4 bases, the J end by 7 bases, with 10 bases between. The CDR3 has 13 residues. The CDR3 sequence is CASSGLGGGELFF. In nucleotides, the CDR3 is TGTGCCAGCAGTGGGCTAGGAGGCGGGGAGCTGTTTTTT.

The table lists this clonotype with many counts. The chain is built from TRBV12-3 or TRBV12-4 and TRBJ2-5, with 8 bases fitting TRBD2. Trimming cost V 8 bases and J 5 bases; bases outside gene matches: 10. CDR3 length: 14 amino acids. This CDR3 reads CASGDGGAVETQYF. The CDR3 coding sequence is TGTGCCAGCGGAGACGGGGGGGCCGTCGAGACCCAGTACTTC.

The chain is built from TRBV5-1 and TRBJ2-1, with a weak D call TRBD1 (6 bases). Trimming removed 5 bases from V and 8 bases from J, with 17 bases in between. Germline V gives CDR1 SGHRS, CDR2 YFSETQ. The length of the CDR3 is 14 residues. The CDR3 bases are TGCGCCAGCAGTAATGCTAGGACAGAGGATGAGCAGTTCTTC. Translated: CASSNARTEDEQFF.

This clonotype was picked up many times. J is TRBJ2-1 and V is TRBV7-9; 12 nucleotides align to TRBD2. Germline V gene lookup returns CDR1 SEHNR and CDR2 FQNEAQ (reference sequence). V shed 5 bases, J shed 10 bases, and the junction held 12 bases outside the gene matches. The CDR3 has 16 residues. The CDR3 region has the DNA TGTGCCAGCAGCCCTAGCGGGGGGGCCGGCGAGGGGGAGCAGTTCTTC. Translation gives CASSPSGGAGEGEQFF.

In this sample, this clonotype turned up once. V gene TRBV20-1 combines with J gene TRBJ2-1; 11 positions agree with TRBD2. Germline V gene lookup returns CDR1 DFQATT and CDR2 SNEGSKA (reference sequence). V lost 4 bases, J lost 12 bases, and 11 bases stayed unmatched. The CDR3 length is 14 residues. CDR3 sequence: CSANPGTSGDGQFF. The DNA for the CDR3 is TGCAGTGCTAATCCCGGGACTAGCGGCGATGGGCAGTTCTTC.

This clonotype was seen repeatedly, ten times or more. This chain links TRBV5-1 with TRBJ1-1, with D maybe TRBD1 (5 bases). V shed 5 bases and J shed 1 base, with 18 bases lying between them. The germline CDR1 and CDR2 sequences are SGHRS and YFSETQ. The CDR3 has 16 residues. The CDR3, as DNA: TGCGCCAGCAGTAAGAAAGCGGGGGTTGGGAACACTGAAGCTTTCTTT. Protein: CASSKKAGVGNTEAFF.

Comment on this clonotype: This likely comes from a read error, as the CDR3 has no conserved phenylalanine or tryptophan at its end. V usage is TRBV19 and J usage is TRBJ1-1, with a weak D call TRBD1 (5 bases). The germline V gene encodes CDR1 LNHDA and CDR2 SQIVND (reference sequence). There are 12 residues in the CDR3. V was pared by 1 base and J by 9 bases, with 9 bases between. The DNA for the CDR3 is TGTGCCAGTAGTATAGGGCAGGGCAAAGCTTTCCTT. It specifies CASSIGQGKAFL.

The CDR3 loop is CAWSVQDRNTGELFF. CDR3 coding DNA: TGTGCCTGGAGTGTACAGGACAGGAACACCGGGGAGCTGTTTTTT. V is TRBV30 and J is TRBJ2-2, with D tentatively TRBD1 (6 bases). The CDR3 runs 15 residues. Germline V gene lookup returns CDR1 GTSNPN and CDR2 SVGIG (reference sequence). V was pared by 0 bases and J by 1 base, with 9 bases between.

There are many counts of this clonotype. The chain is built from TRBV5-1 and TRBJ1-1; TRBD1 might be the D (6 bases). The CDR3 is 16 residues long. Germline lookup yields CDR1 SGHRS and CDR2 YFSETQ. V was trimmed by 0 bases and J by 3 bases, leaving 15 bases between them. The CDR3 loop reads CASSLVLGGADTEAFF. CDR3 coding DNA: TGCGCCAGCAGCTTGGTACTCGGGGGGGCCGACACTGAAGCTTTCTTT.

This clonotype was found many times. The chain has TRBV5-1 and TRBJ2-3; no firm D call. The V and J ends lost 0 bases and 3 bases respectively, with 11 bases between them. CDR1 is SGHRS and CDR2 is YFSETQ in the germline V gene. The CDR3 is 15 residues long. The chain's CDR3 is CASSLVGRTTDTQYF. The CDR3 DNA sequence: TGCGCCAGCAGCTTGGTGGGCAGGACGACAGATACGCAGTATTTT.

This clonotype was found a few times. CDR3 sequence (DNA): TGTGCCAGCAGCCCCTCTGACTCTGGGGCCAACGTCCTGACTTTC. Translation: CASSPSDSGANVLTF. The chain carries TRBV14 and TRBJ2-6; D gene unclear. Trimming stripped 4 bases from V and 0 bases from J, with 7 bases between. Germline V gives CDR1 SGHDN, CDR2 FVKESK. CDR3 length equals 15 residues.

This clonotype was seen many times. V usage is TRBV6-1 and J usage is TRBJ1-2; tentatively, D is TRBD1 (6 bases). Germline CDR1 is MNHNS and CDR2 is SASEGT. The CDR3 spans 14 residues. V shed 4 bases and J shed 8 bases, with 17 bases lying between them. The CDR3 is CASSARGGTGGYTF. CDR3 nucleotides: TGTGCCAGCAGTGCGAGGGGGGGGACGGGCGGCTACACCTTC.

This chain connects TRBV27 to TRBJ1-4; D ambiguous. V was trimmed by 4 bases and J by 5 bases, leaving 11 bases between them. This CDR3 has 14 amino acids. CDR1 is MNHEY, CDR2 SMNVEV, per germline (reference sequence). This chain's CDR3 is CASSWSITNEKLFF. In nucleotides, the CDR3 is TGTGCCAGCAGTTGGTCCATAACAAATGAAAAACTGTTTTTT.

This chain joins TRBV19 and TRBJ1-3; D not certain. Germline V gene sequence: CDR1 LNHDA, CDR2 SQIVND (reference sequence). The CDR3 length is 15 residues. The V and J ends lost 4 bases and 0 bases respectively, with 10 bases between them. The chain's CDR3 is CASSRDSYSGNTIYF. In DNA, the CDR3 is TGTGCCAGTAGTAGAGACTCTTACTCTGGAAACACCATATATTTT.

Only a few counts were recorded for this clonotype. The chain uses TRBV11-2 and TRBJ2-7, with a weak D call TRBD2 (6 bases). Germline V CDR1 and CDR2: SGHAT, FQNNGV. With 3 bases removed from V and 1 base from J, the gap between germline ends came to 13 bases. CDR3 size: 15 residues. CDR3 nucleotide sequence: TGTGCCAGCAGCTTGGGGAGGCAGCTATCCTACGAGCAGTACTTC. Translating it yields CASSLGRQLSYEQYF. Full variable domain (remainder filled in from reference TRBV11-2 and TRBJ2-7): EAGVAQSPRYKIIEKRQSVAFWCNPISGHATLYWYQQILGQGPKLLIQFQNNGVVDDSQLPKDRFSAERLKGVDSTLKIQPAKLEDSAVYLCASSLGRQLSYEQYFGPGTRLTVT.

This sequence joins TRBV12-3 or TRBV12-4 and TRBJ1-2, with a possible D match to TRBD1 (5 bases). V lost 4 bases, J lost 2 bases, and 14 bases lay in between. CDR3 length: 15 amino acids. The chain's CDR3 is CASSYGAGSNYGYTF. CDR3 DNA: TGTGCCAGCAGTTACGGGGCAGGGTCCAACTATGGCTACACCTTC.

This clonotype was observed at least ten times. The chain joins TRBV20-1 to TRBJ2-1, with 9 bases lining up with TRBD2. Germline V gives CDR1 DFQATT, CDR2 SNEGSKA (reference sequence). The CDR3 has 16 amino acids. Trimming at V came to 6 bases and at J to 0 bases, leaving 9 bases not matched to a gene. CDR3 sequence reads: CSATRSGGSSYNEQFF. For the CDR3, the DNA is TGCAGTGCCACCCGAAGCGGGGGGAGCTCCTACAATGAGCAGTTCTTC.

This clonotype was detected many times. The gene calls are TRBV15 and TRBJ1-1; D ambiguous. Trimming took off 4 bases at V and 2 bases at J, with 8 bases between the two ends. Germline CDR1 LNHNV, CDR2 YYDKDF (reference sequence). The CDR3 is 13 residues long. Here the CDR3 DNA reads TGTGCCACCAGCAACTCAGACAACACTGAAGCTTTCTTT. Amino acid sequence: CATSNSDNTEAFF.

Of note for this clonotype: One base away lies a much larger clone, so this may be a sequencing read error. V is TRBV20-1 and J is TRBJ1-4; maybe TRBD1 (6 bases). Trimming took 8 bases from V and 3 from J, leaving 13 bases between them. Germline lookup yields CDR1 DFQATT and CDR2 SNEGSKA (reference sequence). The CDR3 is 13 residues long. The CDR3 loop is CSRGGGSNEKLFF. CDR3 bases: TGCAGTAGGGGGGGAGGGTCTAATGAAAAACTGTTTTTT.